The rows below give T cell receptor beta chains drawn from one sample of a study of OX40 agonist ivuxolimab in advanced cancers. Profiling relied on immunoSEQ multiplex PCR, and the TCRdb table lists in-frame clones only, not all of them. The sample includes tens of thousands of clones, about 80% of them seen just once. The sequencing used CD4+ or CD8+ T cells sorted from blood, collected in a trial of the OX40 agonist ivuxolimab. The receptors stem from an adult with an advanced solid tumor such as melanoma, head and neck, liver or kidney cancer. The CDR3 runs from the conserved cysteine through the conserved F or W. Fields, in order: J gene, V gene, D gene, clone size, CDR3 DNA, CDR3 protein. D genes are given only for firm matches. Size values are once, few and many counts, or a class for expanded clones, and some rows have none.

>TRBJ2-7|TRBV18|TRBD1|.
TGTGCCAGCTCTCCCGGGGACAGGGCGAACGAGCAGTACTTC
CASSPGDRANEQYF
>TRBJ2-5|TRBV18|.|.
TGTGCCAGCTCACCAGGAGTACGGCTTAAAGAGACCCAGTACTTC
CASSPGVRLKETQYF
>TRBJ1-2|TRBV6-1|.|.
TGTGCCAGCAGTGAAGCGCTAAGAACAGGCTATGGCTACACCTTC
CASSEALRTGYGYTF
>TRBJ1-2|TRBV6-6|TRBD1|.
TGTGCCAGCAGACAGGGACAGAGGACTGGCTACACCTTC
CASRQGQRTGYTF
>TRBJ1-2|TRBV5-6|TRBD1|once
TGTGCCAGCAGCTTGACCGGGACAGAGTATGGCTACACCTTC
CASSLTGTEYGYTF
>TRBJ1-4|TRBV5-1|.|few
TGCGCCAGCAGCTCCGGACAGTTCGGGGGTGAAAAACTGTTTTTT
CASSSGQFGGEKLFF
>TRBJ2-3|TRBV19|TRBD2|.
TGTGCCAGTAGTCCAGGACTAGCGGGAGAAAGGGATACGCAGTATTTT
CASSPGLAGERDTQYF
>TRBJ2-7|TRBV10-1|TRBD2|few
TGCGCCAGCAGCCCTGGGACTAGCGGGTCTTACGAGCAGTACTTC
CASSPGTSGSYEQYF
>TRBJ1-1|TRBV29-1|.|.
TGCTCCGGTGACGGGGGAACTGAAGCTTTCTTT
CSGDGGTEAFF
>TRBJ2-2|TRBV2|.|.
TGTGCCAGCAGTGCCCAGGGGTCGAACACCGGGGAGCTGTTTTTT
CASSAQGSNTGELFF
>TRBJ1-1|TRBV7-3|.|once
TGTGCCAGCAGCTTAACCGAGGACACTGAAGCTTTCTTT
CASSLTEDTEAFF
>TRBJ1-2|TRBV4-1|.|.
TGCGCCAGCAGCCAAGATGGGGGTTCCTATGGCTACACCTTC
CASSQDGGSYGYTF
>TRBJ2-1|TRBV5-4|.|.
TGTGCCAGCACTCTTGGGCCCAACTCCTACAATGAGCAGTTCTTC
CASTLGPNSYNEQFF
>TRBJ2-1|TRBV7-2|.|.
TGTGCCAGCAGCTTAGGGAGGGAACCCTACAATGAGCAGTTCTTC
CASSLGREPYNEQFF
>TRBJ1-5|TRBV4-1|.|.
TGCGCCAGCAGCCAAGAGGTCCTCAATCAGCCCCAGCATTTT
CASSQEVLNQPQHF
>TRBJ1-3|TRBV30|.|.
TGTGCCTGGAGTGCTCGTCGGCTTCTCTCTGGAAACACCATATATTTT
CAWSARRLLSGNTIYF
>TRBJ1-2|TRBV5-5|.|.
TGTGCCAGCAGCTTGGGTCGCCTTGGCTACACCTTC
CASSLGRLGYTF
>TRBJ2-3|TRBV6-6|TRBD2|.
TGTGCCAGCGTCCCATATAGCGGGGGCACAGATACGCAGTATTTT
CASVPYSGGTDTQYF
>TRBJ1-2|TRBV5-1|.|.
TGCGCCAGCAGCTTGGCCAATGGGGGAGGCACTAACTATGGCTACACCTTC
CASSLANGGGTNYGYTF
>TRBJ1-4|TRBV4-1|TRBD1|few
TGCGCCAGCAGCCTCGACAGGGGAATGCTAGAACTGTTTTTT
CASSLDRGMLELFF
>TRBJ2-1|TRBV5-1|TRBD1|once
TGCGCCAGCAGCGAAGGACAGGGACACAATGAGCAGTTCTTC
CASSEGQGHNEQFF
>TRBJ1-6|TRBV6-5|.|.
TGTGCCAGCAGTCGCAACAGCGACCATAATTCACCCCTCCACTTT
CASSRNSDHNSPLHF
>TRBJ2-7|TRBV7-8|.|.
TGTGCCAGCAGTTATACCGGGAGTGGGGACTACGAGCAGTACTTC
CASSYTGSGDYEQYF